This T cell receptor beta chain came from a study of radiation and T cells in renal cell carcinoma. Study-wide context: Nephrectomy followed 15 Gy stereotactic body radiation by 4 weeks.

Assay used: immunoSEQ multiplex PCR; TCRdb lists only in-frame clones, some missing. The sample lists 100,000 to 150,000 clones; around 83% were seen once. Time point specified: baseline pretreatment blood. The treatment here: 15 Gy SBRT to primary tumor, nephrectomy 4 weeks later. After SBRT, blood was collected at 2 and 4 weeks, plus baseline. This clone was seen a single time. V dropped 2 bases and J dropped 6 bases, with 9 bases sitting between them. This CDR3 spans 13 amino acids. Germline V lookup: CDR1 LNHDA, CDR2 SQIVND (reference sequence). The specimen comprised blood, sampled from a patient whose treatment included radiotherapy and nephrectomy. This receptor was obtained from a woman aged 55-70 years with renal cell carcinoma. V is TRBV19 and J is TRBJ2-3, with D tentatively TRBD1 (6 bases). The CDR3 DNA sequence: TGTGCCAGTAGTATAATAGGGGGTGATACGCAGTATTTT. This encodes CASSIIGGDTQYF.